This T cell receptor (beta chain) is drawn from a study of identical twins. TCRdb ran MiXCR on the 5' RACE reads and lists one entry per CDR3 protein. The table shows roughly 260,000 distinct CDR3 sequences, with 7.5% occurring only once. About this clonotype itself: Its target is unknown.

Study findings and constraints: Zero-insertion analyses could be partly confounded by invariant MAIT and iNKT cells.

The CDR3 spans 16 residues. Germline V gene sequence: CDR1 SGHTA, CDR2 FQGTGA. The V segment lost 0 bases and the J segment 8 bases; nucleotides outside the gene matches: 7. The same sample was also studied in work on yellow fever vaccine responses in identical twins.

V usage is TRBV7-3 and J usage is TRBJ2-1; TRBD2 aligns across 10 bases. Sequencing was performed on CD8+ T cells sorted from blood. The source is a woman younger than 30 in good health. The CDR3 loop is CASSLTGASGSHEQFF. In DNA form, the CDR3 reads TGTGCCAGCAGCTTAACCGGGGCTAGCGGGAGCCATGAGCAGTTCTTC. Combining the CDR3 with reference TRBV7-3 and TRBJ2-1 gives the whole variable domain GAGVSQTPSNKVTEKGKYVELRCDPISGHTALYWYRQSLGQGPEFLIYFQGTGAADDSGLPNDRFFAVRPEGSVSTLKIQRTERGDSAVYLCASSLTGASGSHEQFFGPGTRLTVL.